This T cell receptor (beta chain) came from a study of blood T cell repertoires in COVID-19. On the study more broadly: T cells, B-cell-depleted T cells, or PBMCs provided the cDNA or gDNA that served as material.

This CDR3 comprises 12 residues. Per germline, CDR1 SQVTM and CDR2 ANQGSEA. V was cut by 7 bases and J by 1 base, with 8 bases left in between. In the source study's methods: Reference gene primer amplification gave estimated nucleated cell counts. The assay was immunoSEQ multiplex PCR, and TCRdb's table has in-frame clones only and misses some. Clone size and the V and J calls come from that table; the DNA yielded D and trimming. The sample lists some 130,000 clones, around 85% seen once, with approximately 4.3% in the top ten. This clone was seen a handful of times. Sequences were obtained from peripheral blood. The chain joins TRBV29-1 to TRBJ1-3; D uncertain. The TCR was taken from a human donor in a cohort sampled during active COVID-19. The CDR3 region is CSAWTSGNTIYF. The CDR3 nucleotides are TGCAGCGCCTGGACTTCTGGAAACACCATATATTTT.